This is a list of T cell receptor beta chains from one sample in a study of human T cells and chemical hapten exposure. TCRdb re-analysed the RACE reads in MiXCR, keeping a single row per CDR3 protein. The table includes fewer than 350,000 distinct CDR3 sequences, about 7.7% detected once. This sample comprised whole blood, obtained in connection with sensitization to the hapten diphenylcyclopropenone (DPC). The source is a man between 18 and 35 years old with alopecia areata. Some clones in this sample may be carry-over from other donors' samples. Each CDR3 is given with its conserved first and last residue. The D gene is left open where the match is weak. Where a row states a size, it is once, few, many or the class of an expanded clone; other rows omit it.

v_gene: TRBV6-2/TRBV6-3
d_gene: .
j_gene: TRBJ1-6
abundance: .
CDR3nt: TGTGCCAGCAGTCACGGCGACAGTGCGTCACCCCTCCACTTT
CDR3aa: CASSHGDSASPLHF

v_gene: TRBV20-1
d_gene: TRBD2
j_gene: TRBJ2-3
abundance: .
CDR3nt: TGCAGTGCTAGAAGGACTAGCGGGCGAGATACGCAGTATTTT
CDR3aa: CSARRTSGRDTQYF

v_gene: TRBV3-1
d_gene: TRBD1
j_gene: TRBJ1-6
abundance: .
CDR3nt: TGTGCCAGCAGCCAAGGACGAGGGACAGCCAATTCACCCCTCCACTTT
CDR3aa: CASSQGRGTANSPLHF

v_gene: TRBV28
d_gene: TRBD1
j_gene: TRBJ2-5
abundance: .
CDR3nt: TGTGCCAGCAGAAAACTGGACAGGGCCCAAGAGACCCAGTACTTC
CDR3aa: CASRKLDRAQETQYF

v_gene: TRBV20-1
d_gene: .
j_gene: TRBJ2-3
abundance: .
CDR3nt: TGCAGTGCTAGCCGGGACGGAGACACAGATACGCAGTATTTT
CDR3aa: CSASRDGDTDTQYF

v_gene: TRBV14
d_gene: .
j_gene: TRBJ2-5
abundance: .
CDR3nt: TGTGCCAGCAGCCAAGATCGTAAGACCCAGTACTTC
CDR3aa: CASSQDRKTQYF

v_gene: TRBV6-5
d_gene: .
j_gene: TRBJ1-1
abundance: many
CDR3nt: TGTGCCAGCAGTTATACGGGGAACACTGAAGCTTTCTTT
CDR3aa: CASSYTGNTEAFF

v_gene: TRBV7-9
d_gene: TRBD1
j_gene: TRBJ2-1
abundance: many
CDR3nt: TGTGCCAGCAGCTTGGGAAGGATACAGGGGAGCTCCGCTCTCAATGAGCAGTTCTTC
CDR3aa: CASSLGRIQGSSALNEQFF

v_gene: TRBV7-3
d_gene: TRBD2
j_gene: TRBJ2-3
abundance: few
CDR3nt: TGTGCCAGCAGCTTAACAGCTAGCGGGGGGGCCGAGGATACGCAGTATTTT
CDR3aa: CASSLTASGGAEDTQYF

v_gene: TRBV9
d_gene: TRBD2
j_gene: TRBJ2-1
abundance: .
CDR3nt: TGTGCCAGCAGCATAGCGGGGGGCAATGAGCAGTTCTTC
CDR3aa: CASSIAGGNEQFF

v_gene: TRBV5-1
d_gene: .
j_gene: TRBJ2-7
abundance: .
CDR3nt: TGCGCCAGCAGCTTACCGTCGGCCCACGAGCAGTACTTC
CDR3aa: CASSLPSAHEQYF

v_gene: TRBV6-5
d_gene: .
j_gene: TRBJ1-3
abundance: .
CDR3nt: TGTGCCAGCAGTTACTCTTGGGGGCTTGGAAACACCATATATTTT
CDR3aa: CASSYSWGLGNTIYF

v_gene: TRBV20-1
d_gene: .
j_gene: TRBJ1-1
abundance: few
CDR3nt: TGCAGTGCTGGAGCCCCGGCGGACACTGAAGCTTTCTTT
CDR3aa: CSAGAPADTEAFF

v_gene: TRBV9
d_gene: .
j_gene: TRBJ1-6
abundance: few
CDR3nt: TGTGCCAGCAGCGTAGGAGCGGAAGCCTATAATTCACCCCTCCACTTT
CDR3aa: CASSVGAEAYNSPLHF

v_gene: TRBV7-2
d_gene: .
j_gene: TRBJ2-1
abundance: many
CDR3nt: TGTGCCAGCAGCTCAGTAGTACAGGGACTATCCTACAATGAGCAGTTCTTC
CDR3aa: CASSSVVQGLSYNEQFF

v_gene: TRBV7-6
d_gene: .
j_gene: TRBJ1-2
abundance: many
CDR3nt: TGTGCCAGCAGCTTAGCACCTGGCCGCGCTAACTATGGCTACACCTTC
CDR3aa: CASSLAPGRANYGYTF

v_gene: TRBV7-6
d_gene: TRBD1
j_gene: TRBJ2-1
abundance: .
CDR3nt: TGTGCCAGCAGCTTCGACAGGGTTAGGTACTACAATGAGCAGTTCTTC
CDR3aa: CASSFDRVRYYNEQFF

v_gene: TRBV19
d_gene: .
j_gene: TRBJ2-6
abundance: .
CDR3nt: TGTGCCGTCTATGAACCGGGGGCCAACGTCCTGACTTTC
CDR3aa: CAVYEPGANVLTF

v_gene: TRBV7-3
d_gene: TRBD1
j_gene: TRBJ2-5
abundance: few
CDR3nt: TGTGCCAGCAGCTTAATGAGGGGGCGACGAGAGACCCAGTACTTC
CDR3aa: CASSLMRGRRETQYF

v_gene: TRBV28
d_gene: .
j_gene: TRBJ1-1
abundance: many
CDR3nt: TGTGCCAGCAGTTTATCTCCAGGGTTCGGCACTGAAGCTTTCTTT
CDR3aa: CASSLSPGFGTEAFF

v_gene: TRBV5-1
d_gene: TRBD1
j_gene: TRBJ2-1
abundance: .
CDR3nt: TGCGCCAGCAGCTTGGGACAGGGGAGACTCCAAGAAACCGGAGCAGAGTTCTTC
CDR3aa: CASSLGQGRLQETGAEFF

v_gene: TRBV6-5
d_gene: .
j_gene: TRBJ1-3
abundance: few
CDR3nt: TGTGCCAGCAGTTCGGAGGGCTACTCTGGAAACACCATATATTTT
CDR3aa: CASSSEGYSGNTIYF

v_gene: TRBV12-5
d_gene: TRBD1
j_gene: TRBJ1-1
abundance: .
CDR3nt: TGTGCTAGTGGTAAGACAGGGCCCACCCTGAACTCTGAAGCTTTCTTT
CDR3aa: CASGKTGPTLNSEAFF